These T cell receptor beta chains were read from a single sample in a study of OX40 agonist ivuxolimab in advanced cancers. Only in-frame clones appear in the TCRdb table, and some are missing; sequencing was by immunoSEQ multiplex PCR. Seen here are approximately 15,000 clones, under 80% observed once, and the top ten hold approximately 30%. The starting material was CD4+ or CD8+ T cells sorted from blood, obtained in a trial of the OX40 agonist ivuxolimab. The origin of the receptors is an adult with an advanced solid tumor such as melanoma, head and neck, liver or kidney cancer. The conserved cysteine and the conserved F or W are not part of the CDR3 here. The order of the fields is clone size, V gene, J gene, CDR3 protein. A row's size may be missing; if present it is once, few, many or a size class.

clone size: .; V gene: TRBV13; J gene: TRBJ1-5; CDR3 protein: ASSPNLGQPQH
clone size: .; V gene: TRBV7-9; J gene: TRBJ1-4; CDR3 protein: ASSLDRDRDEKLF
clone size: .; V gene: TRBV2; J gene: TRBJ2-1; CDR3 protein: ACQGLAPWGTRYNEQF
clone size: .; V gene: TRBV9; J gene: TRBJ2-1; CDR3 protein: ASSVSGLVYNEQF
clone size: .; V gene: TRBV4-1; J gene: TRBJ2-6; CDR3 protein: ASSQGPSSGANVLT
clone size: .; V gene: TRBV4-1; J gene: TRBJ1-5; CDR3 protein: ASSRWDNQPQH
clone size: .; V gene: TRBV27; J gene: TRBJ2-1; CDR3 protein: ASGPYNEQF
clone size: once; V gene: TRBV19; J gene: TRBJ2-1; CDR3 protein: ASSLSMSSYNEQF
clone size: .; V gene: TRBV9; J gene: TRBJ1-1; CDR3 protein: ASSVRGNTEAF
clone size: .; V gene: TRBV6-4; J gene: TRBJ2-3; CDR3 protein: ASSEGTSGTDTQY
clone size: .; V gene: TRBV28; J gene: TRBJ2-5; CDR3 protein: ASSQGQETQY